Listed here are 17 T cell receptor beta chains from one sample, sequenced in a study of blood T cell repertoires in COVID-19. Clones were sequenced by immunoSEQ multiplex PCR, and TCRdb holds only the in-frame ones, with some missing. This sample has some 370,000 clones, with approximately 87% found just once. What was sequenced was peripheral blood. These receptor sequences come from a woman aged 25 to 39 with COVID-19, enrolled during active disease.

V usage is TRBV6-2 or TRBV6-3 and J usage is TRBJ1-6, with TRBD1 as a possible D gene (6 bases). In germline, CDR1 is MNHEY, CDR2 SVGEGT. V was trimmed by 2 bases and J by 5 bases, leaving 7 bases between them. The CDR3 runs 14 residues. This CDR3 is CASSYQGNNSPLHF. CDR3 bases: TGTGCCAGCAGTTACCAGGGGAATAATTCACCCCTCCACTTT.

The chain combines TRBV10-2 with TRBJ2-1; 14 bases map to TRBD2. This CDR3 is built from 14 residues. The germline gives CDR1 WSHSY, CDR2 SAAADI. V was pared by 8 bases and J by 10 bases, with 7 bases of the junction left unmatched. The CDR3 is CASGWTSGRTEQFF. As DNA, the CDR3 is TGCGCCAGCGGATGGACTAGCGGGAGGACAGAGCAGTTCTTC.

V gene TRBV29-1 combines with J gene TRBJ1-5; 11 bases fit TRBD1. The germline gives CDR1 SQVTM, CDR2 ANQGSEA. This CDR3 region has 12 residues. Trimming removed 4 bases from V and 13 bases from J; junction bases left unmatched: 6. This CDR3 reads CSVAGDRGFQHF. DNA of the CDR3: TGCAGCGTTGCGGGGGACAGGGGGTTTCAGCATTTT.

This chain connects TRBV20-1 to TRBJ2-5, with D perhaps matching TRBD2 (6 bases). V dropped 7 bases and J dropped 9 bases, with 6 bases sitting between them. Germline V lookup: CDR1 DFQATT, CDR2 SNEGSKA (reference sequence). CDR3 length: 8 amino acids. CDR3 region: CSGGAQYF. CDR3 coding DNA: TGCAGTGGGGGGGCCCAGTACTTC.

The V and J genes are TRBV7-2 and TRBJ2-3; 9 nucleotides align to TRBD2. After removal of 2 bases from V and 2 bases from J, the junction contained 2 bases not matched to a gene. CDR1 and CDR2 from the germline V gene are SGHTA and FQGNSA. The CDR3 spans 15 residues. The CDR3 here is CASSLSSGTTDTQYF. The DNA for the CDR3 is TGTGCCAGCAGCTTATCTAGCGGGACCACAGATACGCAGTATTTT. The full variable domain, rest sourced from reference TRBV7-2 and TRBJ2-3, is GAGVSQSPSNKVTEKGKDVELRCDPISGHTALYWYRQSLGQGLEFLIYFQGNSAPDKSGLPSDRFSAERTGGSVSTLTIQRTQQEDSAVYLCASSLSSGTTDTQYFGPGTRLTVL.

There are a few counts of this clone. V and J are TRBV6-5 and TRBJ1-1, with D maybe TRBD1 (5 bases). The germline CDR1 and CDR2 sequences are MNHEY and SVGAGI. V lost 6 bases to trimming and J lost 1 base, with 15 bases between them. The length of the CDR3 is 15 residues. The DNA of the CDR3 is TGTGCCAGCAGACTGCCGAATGGACAGAACACTGAAGCTTTCTTT. Amino acid sequence: CASRLPNGQNTEAFF.

This chain joins TRBV5-1 and TRBJ2-1; D ambiguous. V was clipped by 5 bases and J by 2 bases, with 8 bases between them. The CDR3 totals 13 residues. CDR1 is SGHRS and CDR2 is YFSETQ in the germline V gene. CDR3 nucleotide sequence: TGCGCCAGCAGGGCTAGACCCTACAATGAGCAGTTCTTC. This codes for CASRARPYNEQFF.

The V gene is TRBV5-1, the J gene TRBJ1-1; a possible D gene is TRBD1 (6 bases). From germline, CDR1 is SGHRS and CDR2 YFSETQ. This CDR3 comprises 12 residues. V was trimmed by 1 base and J by 7 bases, leaving 8 bases between them. CDR3 sequence (DNA): TGCGCCAGCAGCTTGACAGGGCGTGAAGCTTTCTTT. Translation gives CASSLTGREAFF.

The genes are TRBV3-1 (or the pseudogene TRBV3-2) and TRBJ1-5, with a possible D match to TRBD1 (6 bases). V lost 2 bases and J lost 4, with 18 bases in between. CDR3 size: 17 residues. Per the germline V gene, CDR1 is LGHDT and CDR2 is YNNKEL (reference sequence). CDR3 region: CASSQRGGGMVNQPQHF. The CDR3 region has the DNA TGTGCCAGCAGCCAAAGGGGGGGAGGGATGGTTAATCAGCCCCAGCATTTT.

The rearrangement links TRBV9 to TRBJ1-3; D gene uncertain. CDR1 is SGDLS and CDR2 is YYNGEE in the germline V gene. This CDR3 has 15 amino acids. The V gene lost 2 bases and the J gene lost 1 base, with 10 bases spanning the gap. CDR3 nucleotide sequence: TGTGCCAGCAGCGTTAATCTAGATTCTGGAAACACCATATATTTT. It yields the protein CASSVNLDSGNTIYF.

The chain employs TRBV19 and TRBJ2-7, with a possible D match to TRBD1 (5 bases). In germline, CDR1 is LNHDA, CDR2 SQIVND (reference sequence). The V and J ends lost 4 bases and 6 bases respectively, with 13 bases between them. The CDR3 is 13 amino acids. The CDR3 nucleotides read TGTGCCAGTAGTACCCCCGGCAGGGTCGAGCAGTACTTC. Its protein product is CASSTPGRVEQYF.

In its sample, this clone was seen once. This rearrangement joins TRBV19 to TRBJ2-1, with TRBD2 matching 11 bases. The CDR3 contains 17 residues. The germline V gene encodes CDR1 LNHDA and CDR2 SQIVND (reference sequence). The CDR3 protein is CATPGLAGSSSYNEQFF. As DNA, the CDR3 is TGTGCGACCCCCGGACTAGCGGGTTCAAGCTCCTACAATGAGCAGTTCTTC.

In this sample, this clone turned up once. The V gene is TRBV28, the J gene TRBJ2-7, with D possibly TRBD2 on 6 matching bases. The V end was cut by 5 bases, the J end by 2 bases, with 10 bases between. CDR1 is MDHEN, CDR2 SYDVKM, per germline. CDR3 length: 13 amino acids. The CDR3 DNA sequence: TGTGCCAGCAGTATCGGCGGGACCTACGAGCAGTACTTC. Translated, it gives CASSIGGTYEQYF.

The chain employs TRBV2 and TRBJ2-5; TRBD2 agrees at 7 bases. Germline V gene data show CDR1 as SNHLY and CDR2 as FYNNEI. The V segment lost 8 bases and the J segment 2 bases; nucleotides outside the gene matches: 5. The CDR3 contains 13 residues. CDR3 loop: CASSNSGQETQYF. CDR3 in DNA: TGTGCCAGCTCCAATAGCGGGCAAGAGACCCAGTACTTC.

V is TRBV28 and J is TRBJ2-7, with 12 bases that match TRBD1. Germline CDR1 reads MDHEN; CDR2 reads SYDVKM. This CDR3 region has 13 residues. V was pared by 10 bases and J by 7 bases, with 8 bases of the junction left unmatched. CDR3 in DNA: TGTGCCATCCCAGGGACAGGGGGCGCAGAGCAGTACTTC. Protein: CAIPGTGGAEQYF.

The chain joins TRBV5-1 to TRBJ2-3; perhaps TRBD2 as D (6 bases). This CDR3 region has 17 residues. Trimming took off 4 bases at V and 0 bases at J, with 18 bases between the two ends. Germline values: CDR1 SGHRS, CDR2 YFSETQ. The CDR3 bases are TGCGCCAGCAGCCCGCGGGGCGGGACCTCTAGCACAGATACGCAGTATTTT. Protein sequence: CASSPRGGTSSTDTQYF.

The chain links TRBV7-9 to TRBJ1-1, with D unclear. V dropped 1 base and J dropped 9 bases, with 9 bases sitting between them. Germline V lookup: CDR1 SEHNR, CDR2 FQNEAQ (reference sequence). This CDR3 comprises 12 residues. This CDR3 is CASSLEAGKAFF. The CDR3 DNA reads TGTGCCAGCAGCTTAGAAGCAGGAAAAGCTTTCTTT.